A selection of T cell receptor beta chains follows, all from one sample in a study of T cells after yellow fever vaccination. TCRdb processed the 5' RACE reads anew with MiXCR; each CDR3 protein has one entry. The table has around 500,000 distinct CDR3 sequences, 20% to 25% seen once; the top ten hold about a sixth. The input for sequencing was PBMCs, taken less than 25 days after the first yellow fever vaccination. These receptors were taken from a man aged 18 to 29 who received the YFV17D yellow fever vaccine. The CDR3 runs from the conserved cysteine through the conserved F or W. D genes are given only for firm matches. Clone size is not always given. Where it is, it says once, few, many or a class for expanded clones.

CDR3nt: TGTGCCAGCAGCTTAGGTCTGGGGGATACGCAGTATTTT
CDR3aa: CASSLGLGDTQYF
v_gene: TRBV7-2
len: 13
j_gene: TRBJ2-3
abundance: many
d_gene: -

CDR3nt: TGCGCCAGCAGCATGGAGGGGTGGTCTAATGAAAAACTGTTTTTT
CDR3aa: CASSMEGWSNEKLFF
v_gene: TRBV5-1
len: 15
j_gene: TRBJ1-4
abundance: -
d_gene: -

CDR3nt: TGTGCCAGTAGTGTCAGGGTCGCCTATGGCTACACCTTC
CDR3aa: CASSVRVAYGYTF
v_gene: TRBV19
len: 13
j_gene: TRBJ1-2
abundance: -
d_gene: -

CDR3nt: TGTGCCAGCACCCCCTCCAGCGAGCGCCGTTCACCCCTCCACTTT
CDR3aa: CASTPSSERRSPLHF
v_gene: TRBV12-3/TRBV12-4
len: 15
j_gene: TRBJ1-6
abundance: many
d_gene: -

CDR3nt: TGTGCCAGCGGCCGACCAGTGGACATTCAGTACTTC
CDR3aa: CASGRPVDIQYF
v_gene: TRBV6-2/TRBV6-3
len: 12
j_gene: TRBJ2-4
abundance: -
d_gene: -

CDR3nt: TGTGCCAGCAGCCAACCATCCCAGACCCAGTACTTC
CDR3aa: CASSQPSQTQYF
v_gene: TRBV7-2
len: 12
j_gene: TRBJ2-5
abundance: few
d_gene: -

CDR3nt: TGTGCCAGCAGCCAGCGGGGGACGAACACCGGGGAGCTGTTTTTT
CDR3aa: CASSQRGTNTGELFF
v_gene: TRBV4-2
len: 15
j_gene: TRBJ2-2
abundance: few
d_gene: TRBD2

CDR3nt: TGTGCCTGGAGACTAGCGGGCCTACTCTCCTACGAGCAGTACTTC
CDR3aa: CAWRLAGLLSYEQYF
v_gene: TRBV30
len: 15
j_gene: TRBJ2-7
abundance: -
d_gene: TRBD2

CDR3nt: TGTGCCAGTAGTATCGTCTGGTTCACCGGGGAGCTGTTTTTT
CDR3aa: CASSIVWFTGELFF
v_gene: TRBV19
len: 14
j_gene: TRBJ2-2
abundance: -
d_gene: -

CDR3nt: TGCGCCAGCAGCCCGATAGCGGGGGGATCTGGGGCCAACGTCCTGACTTTC
CDR3aa: CASSPIAGGSGANVLTF
v_gene: TRBV4-3
len: 17
j_gene: TRBJ2-6
abundance: -
d_gene: TRBD2

CDR3nt: TGTGCCAGCAGATGGGCCGGGACTAGCGGCTACAATGAGCAGTTCTTC
CDR3aa: CASRWAGTSGYNEQFF
v_gene: TRBV27
len: 16
j_gene: TRBJ2-1
abundance: -
d_gene: TRBD2

CDR3nt: TGCGCCAGCAGCCATCCTCTCGGGGGTACGCAGTATTTT
CDR3aa: CASSHPLGGTQYF
v_gene: TRBV4-3
len: 13
j_gene: TRBJ2-3
abundance: few
d_gene: -

CDR3nt: TGCGCCAGCAGCCGACTAGGGGCCAACGTCCTGACTTTC
CDR3aa: CASSRLGANVLTF
v_gene: TRBV4-3
len: 13
j_gene: TRBJ2-6
abundance: few
d_gene: -

CDR3nt: TGTGCCAGCAGGGCTAGCGGGGGGAACACCGGGGAGCTGTTTTTT
CDR3aa: CASRASGGNTGELFF
v_gene: TRBV6-1
len: 15
j_gene: TRBJ2-2
abundance: -
d_gene: TRBD2

CDR3nt: TGCGCCAGCAGCCCTGTAGCGGGGGGGCCCGGGGAGCTGTTTTTT
CDR3aa: CASSPVAGGPGELFF
v_gene: TRBV4-1
len: 15
j_gene: TRBJ2-2
abundance: -
d_gene: TRBD2

CDR3nt: TGTGCCATCAGCACAGGGGACGGAGCCAAAAACATTCAGTACTTC
CDR3aa: CAISTGDGAKNIQYF
v_gene: TRBV10-3
len: 15
j_gene: TRBJ2-4
abundance: -
d_gene: TRBD1

CDR3nt: TGTGCCAGCAAACTCGGGGGAGGGATCGTTACTGAAGCTTTCTTT
CDR3aa: CASKLGGGIVTEAFF
v_gene: TRBV12-3/TRBV12-4
len: 15
j_gene: TRBJ1-1
abundance: -
d_gene: -

CDR3nt: TGTGCCAGCAGCTTAGCCCCCCAGTGGTTAGGGGAGACCCAGTACTTC
CDR3aa: CASSLAPQWLGETQYF
v_gene: TRBV11-2
len: 16
j_gene: TRBJ2-5
abundance: many
d_gene: -

CDR3nt: TGCGCCAGCAGCCAAGTGGTCAGGGTCACAGATACGCAGTATTTT
CDR3aa: CASSQVVRVTDTQYF
v_gene: TRBV4-1
len: 15
j_gene: TRBJ2-3
abundance: -
d_gene: -

CDR3nt: TGTGCCAGCAGCCCCAATCGTCGCAGGGGCGAGAGCAATCAGCCCCAGCATTTT
CDR3aa: CASSPNRRRGESNQPQHF
v_gene: TRBV11-1
len: 18
j_gene: TRBJ1-5
abundance: -
d_gene: -

CDR3nt: TGTGCCAGCAACCCAAGGCCAGGTTCCAATGAGCAGTTCTTC
CDR3aa: CASNPRPGSNEQFF
v_gene: TRBV12-3/TRBV12-4
len: 14
j_gene: TRBJ2-1
abundance: -
d_gene: -

CDR3nt: TGTGCCAGCAGCTTCGGAGGGATCAATGAGCAGTTCTTC
CDR3aa: CASSFGGINEQFF
v_gene: TRBV7-2
len: 13
j_gene: TRBJ2-1
abundance: -
d_gene: -

CDR3nt: TGTGCCAGCAGCTTCCGCAACAGGGGTAGCTATGGCTACACCTTC
CDR3aa: CASSFRNRGSYGYTF
v_gene: TRBV12-3/TRBV12-4
len: 15
j_gene: TRBJ1-2
abundance: -
d_gene: TRBD1

CDR3nt: TGTGCCAGCAGTCTGCAGACAGGAGCTGAAGCTTTCTTT
CDR3aa: CASSLQTGAEAFF
v_gene: TRBV12-3/TRBV12-4
len: 13
j_gene: TRBJ1-1
abundance: few
d_gene: -

CDR3nt: TGTGCCAGCATCCAGAACGCCCAAGAGACCCAGTACTTC
CDR3aa: CASIQNAQETQYF
v_gene: TRBV2
len: 13
j_gene: TRBJ2-5
abundance: -
d_gene: -

CDR3nt: TGCGCCAGCAGCCGGCTCGCCGGACCCAACACTGAAGCTTTCTTT
CDR3aa: CASSRLAGPNTEAFF
v_gene: TRBV4-1
len: 15
j_gene: TRBJ1-1
abundance: -
d_gene: -

CDR3nt: TGTGCCAGCAGCTCTCTACGGGGGAGGACTGAAGCTTTCTTT
CDR3aa: CASSSLRGRTEAFF
v_gene: TRBV5-5
len: 14
j_gene: TRBJ1-1
abundance: once
d_gene: -

CDR3nt: TGCGCCAGCAGCCACGGACAGGGGGCCTACTATGGCTACACCTTC
CDR3aa: CASSHGQGAYYGYTF
v_gene: TRBV4-3
len: 15
j_gene: TRBJ1-2
abundance: -
d_gene: TRBD1

CDR3nt: TGTGCCAGCAGTCCCGGACGGACCTATGGCTACACCTTC
CDR3aa: CASSPGRTYGYTF
v_gene: TRBV28
len: 13
j_gene: TRBJ1-2
abundance: many
d_gene: -

CDR3nt: TGTGCCATCAGTGAGGAGGGCTGGGGATCCAAAAACATTCAGTACTTC
CDR3aa: CAISEEGWGSKNIQYF
v_gene: TRBV10-3
len: 16
j_gene: TRBJ2-4
abundance: few
d_gene: -

CDR3nt: TGTGCCAGCAGCCAAGAATGGGCAAGCGGGGGAGAAGAGACCCAGTACTTC
CDR3aa: CASSQEWASGGEETQYF
v_gene: TRBV3-1
len: 17
j_gene: TRBJ2-5
abundance: few
d_gene: TRBD2

CDR3nt: TGTGCCAGCAGTTACTCGGGCGGGGGATGGAACGAGCAGTACTTC
CDR3aa: CASSYSGGGWNEQYF
v_gene: TRBV6-2/TRBV6-3
len: 15
j_gene: TRBJ2-7
abundance: -
d_gene: TRBD2

CDR3nt: TGCAGTGCTAGGACTGAGGCCGGTAGCACAGATACGCAGTATTTT
CDR3aa: CSARTEAGSTDTQYF
v_gene: TRBV20-1
len: 15
j_gene: TRBJ2-3
abundance: few
d_gene: -

CDR3nt: TGTGCCAGCAGTCCTCCGGGCGGGGGGGAGACTGAAAAACTGTTTTTT
CDR3aa: CASSPPGGGETEKLFF
v_gene: TRBV12-3/TRBV12-4
len: 16
j_gene: TRBJ1-4
abundance: few
d_gene: -

CDR3nt: TGTGCCAGCAGCTTAGCCCATTCAAGCTGGAAAGAGACCCAGTACTTC
CDR3aa: CASSLAHSSWKETQYF
v_gene: TRBV7-9
len: 16
j_gene: TRBJ2-5
abundance: few
d_gene: -

CDR3nt: TGCAGCGTTCGCCTACAGCGAAATTCACCCCTCCACTTT
CDR3aa: CSVRLQRNSPLHF
v_gene: TRBV29-1
len: 13
j_gene: TRBJ1-6
abundance: -
d_gene: -

CDR3nt: TGTGCCAGCAGCCTGGGACTAGCGGCCTACAATGAGCAGTTCTTC
CDR3aa: CASSLGLAAYNEQFF
v_gene: TRBV7-2
len: 15
j_gene: TRBJ2-1
abundance: many
d_gene: TRBD2